This T cell receptor beta chain emerged from a study of cytomegalovirus exposure and HLA in healthy donors. Overall study context: HLA-typed donors were the source of around 87 million unique TCRs, which an early data release held.

The PCR contained 60 Vbeta and 13 Jbeta primers. Generated by immunoSEQ multiplex PCR, the TCRdb table keeps only in-frame clones and is missing some. Among roughly 150,000 clones, roughly 88% were seen once, and the ten largest hold about 1.2%. Study-wide results and caveats: Relative to the approximately 700-donor mean, N-insertions were reportedly fewer in an Asian-associated ancestry cluster in a later analysis. It was confirmed in vitro that a few of the CMV-associated chains were specific for CMV antigens. Later analysis identified several of the most significant clusters that appeared linked to common viral pathogens.

A word on this clone: Its antigen remains unknown.

V lost 5 bases, J lost 4 bases, and 5 bases stayed unmatched. CDR3 length equals 14 residues. The V gene's germline CDR1 is SEHNR and CDR2 FQNEAQ (reference sequence). Sequencing used PBMCs. This clonotype originated in a boy aged 2 to 10 in good health and CMV-seronegative. The J gene is TRBJ1-2, the V gene TRBV7-9; TRBD1 matches 9 bases. The CDR3 DNA is TGTGCCAGCAGCCGATACAGGGGGCCCTATGGCTACACCTTC. Translation gives CASSRYRGPYGYTF.